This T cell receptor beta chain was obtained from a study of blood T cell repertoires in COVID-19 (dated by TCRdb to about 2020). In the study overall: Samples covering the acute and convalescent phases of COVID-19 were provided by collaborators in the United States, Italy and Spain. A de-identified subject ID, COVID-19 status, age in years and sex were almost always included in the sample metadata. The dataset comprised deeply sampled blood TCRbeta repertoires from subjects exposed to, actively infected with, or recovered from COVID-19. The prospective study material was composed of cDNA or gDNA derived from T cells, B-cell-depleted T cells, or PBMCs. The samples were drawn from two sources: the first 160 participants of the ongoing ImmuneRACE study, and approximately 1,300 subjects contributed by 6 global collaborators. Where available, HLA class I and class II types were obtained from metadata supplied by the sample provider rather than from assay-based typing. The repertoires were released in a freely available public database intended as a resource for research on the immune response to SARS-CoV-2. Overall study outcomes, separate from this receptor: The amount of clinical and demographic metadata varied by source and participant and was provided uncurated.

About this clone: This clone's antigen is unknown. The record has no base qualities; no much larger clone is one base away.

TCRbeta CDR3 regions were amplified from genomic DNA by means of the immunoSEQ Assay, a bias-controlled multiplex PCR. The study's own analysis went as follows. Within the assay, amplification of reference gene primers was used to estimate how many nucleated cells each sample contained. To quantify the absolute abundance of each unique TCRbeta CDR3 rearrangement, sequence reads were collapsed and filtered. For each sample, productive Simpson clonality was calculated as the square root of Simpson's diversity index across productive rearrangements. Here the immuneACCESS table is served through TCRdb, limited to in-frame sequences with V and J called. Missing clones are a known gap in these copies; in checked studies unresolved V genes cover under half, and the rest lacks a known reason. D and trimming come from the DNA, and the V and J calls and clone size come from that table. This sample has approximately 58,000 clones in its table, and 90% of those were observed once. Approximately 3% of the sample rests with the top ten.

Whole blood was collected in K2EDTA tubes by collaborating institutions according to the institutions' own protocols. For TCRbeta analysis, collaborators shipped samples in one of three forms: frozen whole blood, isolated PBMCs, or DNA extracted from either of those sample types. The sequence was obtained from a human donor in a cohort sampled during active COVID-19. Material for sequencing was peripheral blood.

This receptor carries the CDR3 CAWSVPGGNEQFF. Read as DNA, the sequence is TGTGCCTGGAGTGTACCAGGGGGCAATGAGCAGTTCTTC. The V gene is TRBV30 and the J gene is TRBJ2-1, with 7 bases aligning to TRBD1. Germline trimming amounts to 0 bases on V and 6 bases on J, with 2 as the count of junction bases outside the gene matches. CDR3 length: 13 amino acids, cysteine to phenylalanine. Of all the DNA, just the CDR3 is kept, 39 bases in frame from base 1. The germline V gene (reference sequence) provides CDR1 GTSNPN and CDR2 SVGIG.